This record concerns one TCR beta chain sequence. Living in about two dozen US areas, the participants were between roughly 18 and 90 years of age. This specimen comes from a study of blood T cell repertoires in COVID-19. The CDR3 covers 12 residues. CDR1 is GTSNPN and CDR2 is SVGIG in the germline V gene (reference sequence). V dropped 4 bases and J dropped 0 bases, with 6 bases sitting between them. Sequencing was performed with immunoSEQ multiplex PCR; in TCRdb, only in-frame clones are kept and a portion is missing. Counted here are around 160,000 clones, roughly 83% occurring once; the ten biggest clones make up over 10%.

The V call is TRBV30, the J call TRBJ1-2, with D possibly matching TRBD1 (6 bases). Source material: PBMCs or T cells enriched from blood (not recorded which). The origin of this receptor is a woman aged 55 to 70 who had recovered from COVID-19. Here the CDR3 reads CAWTGANYGYTF. CDR3 nucleotides: TGTGCCTGGACAGGGGCTAACTATGGCTACACCTTC.